This TCR beta chain was profiled in a study of T-cell reconstitution after alpha-beta-depleted transplantation in children. V trimming: 9 bases; J trimming: 5 bases; junction bases outside the gene matches: 9. Germline CDR1 reads SGHNT; CDR2 reads YYREEE (reference sequence). The CDR3 is 14 residues long. Findings and limits, study-wide: One year after transplant, T-cell counts and diversity came mostly from newly produced T cells. As was reported, about two months after transplant, alpha-beta T cells came from several hundred expanded graft clones.

Preparation of the TCRbeta library involved a method that used unique molecular identifiers. TCRdb called the PCR reads again in MiXCR, with one record for every CDR3 protein. The sample lists hundreds of thousands of distinct CDR3 sequences, over 15% occurring once. With respect to this clonotype: What it binds is not known.

The starting material was PBMCs, mostly from graft donor cells, obtained 360 days after TCRalphabeta/CD19-depleted stem cell transplant. The receptor comes from a male patient between 2 and 10 years old who had a stem cell transplant for acute lymphoblastic leukemia, so the T cells may come from the graft donor. The rearrangement links TRBV5-4 to TRBJ2-1; TRBD1 matches at 9 bases. The CDR3 loop is CATVGQGGNNEQFF. DNA of the CDR3: TGTGCCACCGTGGGACAGGGAGGAAACAATGAGCAGTTCTTC.